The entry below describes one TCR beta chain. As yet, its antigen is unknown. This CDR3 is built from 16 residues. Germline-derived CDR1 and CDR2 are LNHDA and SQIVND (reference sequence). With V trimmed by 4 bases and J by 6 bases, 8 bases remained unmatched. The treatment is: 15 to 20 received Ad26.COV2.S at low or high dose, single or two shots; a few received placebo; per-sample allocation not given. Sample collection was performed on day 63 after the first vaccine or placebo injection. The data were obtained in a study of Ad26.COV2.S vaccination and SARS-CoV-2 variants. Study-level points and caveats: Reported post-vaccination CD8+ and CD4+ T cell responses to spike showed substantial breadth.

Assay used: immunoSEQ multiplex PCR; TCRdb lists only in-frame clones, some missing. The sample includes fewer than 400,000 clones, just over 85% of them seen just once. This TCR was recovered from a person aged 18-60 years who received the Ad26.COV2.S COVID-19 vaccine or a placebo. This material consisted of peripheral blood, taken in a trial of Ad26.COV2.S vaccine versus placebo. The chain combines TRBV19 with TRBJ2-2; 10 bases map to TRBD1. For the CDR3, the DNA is TGTGCCAGTAGTAACAGACAGGGGGCGAGGGCCGGGGAGCTGTTTTTT. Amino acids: CASSNRQGARAGELFF. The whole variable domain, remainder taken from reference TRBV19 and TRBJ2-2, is DGGITQSPKYLFRKEGQNVTLSCEQNLNHDAMYWYRQDPGQGLRLIYYSQIVNDFQKGDIAEGYSVSREKKESFPLTVTSAQKNPTAFYLCASSNRQGARAGELFFGEGSRLTVL.